This T cell receptor beta chain was recorded in a study of T cells after yellow fever vaccination. TCR cDNA was made by 5'RACE template switching, adding a universal primer site and UMIs. TCRdb re-called the 5' RACE reads with MiXCR, one entry per CDR3 protein. The sample consists of roughly 500,000 distinct CDR3 sequences, roughly 19% of them appearing once. The CDR3 covers 15 residues. V was trimmed by 1 base and J by 5 bases, leaving 14 bases between them. CDR1 is MGHRA and CDR2 is YSYEKL in the germline V gene. The sample consisted of PBMCs, taken 15 days after the yellow fever booster vaccination. The chain has TRBV4-1 and TRBJ1-1, with a possible D match to TRBD1 (5 bases). This clonotype originated in a young man who received the YFV17D yellow fever vaccine. As DNA, the CDR3 is TGCGCCAGCAGCCAAGTCGCAGGGCGATTGACTGAAGCTTTCTTT. It encodes CASSQVAGRLTEAFF.